A single sample gave rise to the 13 T cell receptor beta chains below, sequenced in a study of T-cell memory formation after mild COVID-19. TCRdb ran MiXCR on the 5' RACE reads and lists one entry per CDR3 protein. The data contain roughly 620,000 distinct CDR3 sequences, 18% of them singletons. The sequencing sample was made of PBMCs or a T cell subset sorted from them (not recorded which). These receptor sequences come from an adult woman who had mild COVID-19 (a few samples of this study predate the infection). Cell type and time point are not known.

The chain links TRBV2 to TRBJ2-4; TRBD1 aligns across 7 bases. V shed 5 bases and J 4 bases; nucleotides not matched to a gene: 8. CDR1 SNHLY and CDR2 FYNNEI come from the germline V gene. The CDR3 consists of 15 residues. The CDR3 sequence is CASSYRDRMKNIQYF. The CDR3 nucleotides read TGTGCCAGCAGTTATCGGGACAGAATGAAAAACATTCAGTACTTC.

This clonotype was detected a few times. This chain connects TRBV12-3 or TRBV12-4 to TRBJ2-1; 11 bases fit TRBD2. The CDR3 spans 16 residues. Trimming took 1 base from V and 8 from J; bases not matched to a gene: 7. The CDR3 region is CASSLGLAGGFDEQFF. CDR3 in DNA: TGTGCCAGCAGTTTAGGGCTAGCGGGGGGCTTCGATGAGCAGTTCTTC.

This clonotype was recorded many times. Here the CDR3 reads CASNTGTGNYGYTF. As DNA, the CDR3 is TGTGCCAGCAATACAGGGACGGGGAACTATGGCTACACCTTC. The chain has TRBV7-9 and TRBJ1-2, with a weak D call TRBD1 (6 bases). Per the germline V gene, CDR1 is SEHNR and CDR2 is FQNEAQ (reference sequence). V dropped 7 bases and J dropped 2 bases, with 14 bases sitting between them. The CDR3 has 14 residues.

In its sample, this clonotype was seen a few times. The CDR3 protein is CASSSHREGDDEQYF. CDR3 sequence (DNA): TGTGCCAGCAGTTCCCACAGGGAAGGGGACGACGAGCAGTACTTC. V is TRBV12-3 or TRBV12-4 and J is TRBJ2-7; D may be TRBD1 (6 bases). The CDR3 length is 15 residues. Trimming pared 4 bases from V and 5 bases from J, leaving 18 bases between.

V usage is TRBV12-3 or TRBV12-4 and J usage is TRBJ2-1; D may be TRBD1 (5 bases). V was pared by 4 bases and J by 1 base, with 8 bases between. This CDR3 contains 14 residues. Here the CDR3 reads CASSSTVSYNEQFF. CDR3 bases: TGTGCCAGCAGTTCGACAGTTTCCTACAATGAGCAGTTCTTC.

In its sample, this clonotype was seen many times. The chain recombines TRBV19 with TRBJ1-1, with D tentatively TRBD1 (5 bases). The length of the CDR3 is 14 residues. V was pared by 9 bases and J by 6 bases, with 20 bases between. Germline V gene lookup returns CDR1 LNHDA and CDR2 SQIVND (reference sequence). In DNA form, the CDR3 reads TGTGCCAGCCGGCCGGGACCTTGGGTAGCTGAAGCTTTCTTT. Its protein product is CASRPGPWVAEAFF.

This clonotype was detected a few times. This chain uses TRBV4-1 with TRBJ2-7; 8 bases are shared with TRBD2. The CDR3 totals 15 residues. Germline lookup yields CDR1 MGHRA and CDR2 YSYEKL. Trimming at V came to 0 bases and at J to 5 bases, leaving 6 bases not matched to a gene. The CDR3 DNA follows: TGCGCCAGCAGCCAAGAATCAGGACTAGCCAACGAGCAGTACTTC. This sequence encodes CASSQESGLANEQYF.

This clonotype appeared a few times. V usage is TRBV7-2 and J usage is TRBJ2-5; no firm D call. This CDR3 is 14 amino acids long. CDR1 SGHTA and CDR2 FQGNSA come from the germline V gene. Trimming pared 4 bases from V and 1 base from J, leaving 10 bases between. CDR3 DNA: TGTGCCAGCAGCTCTTTTTACCGCCAAGAGACCCAGTACTTC. Translation: CASSSFYRQETQYF.

The V gene is TRBV7-2, the J gene TRBJ2-1, with 10 bases aligning to TRBD1. This CDR3 region has 15 residues. Germline V lookup: CDR1 SGHTA, CDR2 FQGNSA. Trimming took 5 bases from V and 4 from J; bases not matched to a gene: 5. CDR3 in DNA: TGTGCCAGCAGCATTCGGGGACAGGGGTACAATGAGCAGTTCTTC. The encoded protein is CASSIRGQGYNEQFF.

In its sample, this clonotype was seen a few times. The V gene is TRBV28, the J gene TRBJ1-1; 8 bases are shared with TRBD1. Trimming cost V 2 bases and J 1 base; bases outside gene matches: 6. The CDR3 runs to 16 residues. The V gene's germline CDR1 is MDHEN and CDR2 SYDVKM. CDR3 nucleotides: TGTGCCAGCAGTTTAGGAACGACAGGGGCGAACACTGAAGCTTTCTTT. Its protein product is CASSLGTTGANTEAFF.

This clonotype has more than one count but fewer than ten. The chain employs TRBV18 and TRBJ1-1; tentative D call: TRBD1 (6 bases). CDR3 length equals 14 residues. V was cut by 3 bases and J by 1 base, with 9 bases left in between. The germline CDR1 and CDR2 sequences are KGHSH and LQKENI. CDR3 DNA sequence: TGTGCCAGCTCACCCGGGACAAAGAACACTGAAGCTTTCTTT. It is translated as CASSPGTKNTEAFF. Full variable domain (remainder filled in from reference TRBV18 and TRBJ1-1): NAGVMQNPRHLVRRRGQEARLRCSPMKGHSHVYWYRQLPEEGLKFMVYLQKENIIDESGMPKERFSAEFPKEGPSILRIQQVVRGDSAAYFCASSPGTKNTEAFFGQGTRLTVV.

The V call is TRBV30, the J call TRBJ1-6; TRBD1 agrees at 7 bases. Germline V CDR1 and CDR2: GTSNPN, SVGIG (reference sequence). The ends lost 2 bases at V and 16 bases at J; junction bases unmatched: 5. The CDR3 spans 11 residues. The CDR3 nucleotides are TGTGCCTGGAGTTATAGGGGACAGCTCCACTTT. Translating it yields CAWSYRGQLHF.

This clonotype came up a few times. CDR3 bases: TGTGCCAGCAAGACAGGCCTTAGCTCCTACGAGCAGTACTTC. As protein: CASKTGLSSYEQYF. The chain is built from TRBV7-8 and TRBJ2-7, with D possibly matching TRBD1 (6 bases). The CDR3 length is 14 residues. Germline-derived CDR1 and CDR2 are SGHVS and FQNEAQ. V was trimmed by 7 bases and J by 0 bases, leaving 13 bases between them.